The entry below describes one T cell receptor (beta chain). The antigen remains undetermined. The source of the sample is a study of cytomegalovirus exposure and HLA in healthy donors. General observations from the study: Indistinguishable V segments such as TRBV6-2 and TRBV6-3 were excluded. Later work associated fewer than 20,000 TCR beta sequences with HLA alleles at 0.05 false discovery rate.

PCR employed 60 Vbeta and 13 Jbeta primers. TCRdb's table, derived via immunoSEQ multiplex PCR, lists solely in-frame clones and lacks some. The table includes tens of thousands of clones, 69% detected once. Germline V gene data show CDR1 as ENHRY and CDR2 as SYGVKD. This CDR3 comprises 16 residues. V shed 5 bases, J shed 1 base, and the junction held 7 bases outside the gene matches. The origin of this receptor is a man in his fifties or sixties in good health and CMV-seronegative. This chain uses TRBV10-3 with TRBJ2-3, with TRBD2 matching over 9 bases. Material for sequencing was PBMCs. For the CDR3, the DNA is TGTGCCATCAGTAGTAGCGGGAGAGGGGGCACAGATACGCAGTATTTT. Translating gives CAISSSGRGGTDTQYF.